The 8 T cell receptor beta chains below were found in one sample sequenced in a study of radiotherapy plus CTLA-4 blockade in lung cancer. Data came from immunoSEQ multiplex PCR; TCRdb stores just in-frame clones and leaves some out. The sample gives some 100,000 clones, 78% of which show up once; approximately 5.2% is in the top ten. Material: peripheral blood, obtained from a patient treated with radiotherapy plus ipilimumab. The receptors stem from a human donor with non-small cell lung cancer who had a partial response to radiotherapy plus ipilimumab.

This chain links TRBV4-1 with TRBJ1-2, with TRBD1 as a possible D gene (5 bases). This CDR3 is built from 15 residues. Germline assignment: CDR1 MGHRA and CDR2 YSYEKL. Trimming took off 0 bases at V and 4 bases at J, with 12 bases between the two ends. The CDR3 sequence: CASSQDVTAVYGYTF. The DNA of the CDR3 is TGCGCCAGCAGCCAAGATGTGACAGCAGTCTATGGCTACACCTTC.

The chain recombines TRBV28 with TRBJ2-7; maybe TRBD1 (6 bases). Deletions cut 5 bases from V and 3 bases from J, with 17 bases between. The CDR3 runs 15 residues. Looked up from germline, CDR1 is MDHEN and CDR2 is SYDVKM. In DNA, the CDR3 is TGTGCCAGCAGTAAAACAGGGATTAGGAACTACGAGCAGTACTTC. As protein: CASSKTGIRNYEQYF.

The chain links TRBV4-2 to TRBJ2-2, with D maybe TRBD1 (6 bases). Germline assignment: CDR1 LGHNA and CDR2 YNFKEQ. The CDR3 length is 15 residues. Trimming stripped 0 bases from V and 6 bases from J, with 11 bases between. In DNA, the CDR3 is TGTGCCAGCAGCCAAGATAGGACAGCCCCCGGGGAGCTGTTTTTT. This sequence encodes CASSQDRTAPGELFF.

The V and J genes are TRBV18 and TRBJ1-1; no firm D call. The CDR3 is made up of 15 amino acids. V was cut by 4 bases and J by 5 bases, with 17 bases left in between. Germline V gene data show CDR1 as KGHSH and CDR2 as LQKENI. The chain's CDR3 is CASSRSTIGVTEAFF. DNA of the CDR3: TGTGCCAGCTCACGATCGACAATAGGTGTGACTGAAGCTTTCTTT.

In its sample, this clone was seen once. The chain has TRBV7-2 and TRBJ2-3, with 8 bases identical to TRBD2. V shed 5 bases and J 1 base; nucleotides not matched to a gene: 8. This CDR3 region has 16 residues. CDR1 and CDR2 (germline): SGHTA, FQGNSA. CDR3 loop: CASSKRAGAGTDTQYF. The CDR3 DNA is TGTGCCAGCAGCAAAAGAGCGGGAGCAGGCACAGATACGCAGTATTTT.

This chain uses TRBV28 with TRBJ2-2; D unresolved. This CDR3 region has 14 residues. V was cut by 6 bases and J by 5 bases, with 13 bases left in between. Per the germline V gene, CDR1 is MDHEN and CDR2 is SYDVKM. CDR3 region: CASSQVVETGELFF. In DNA form, the CDR3 reads TGTGCCAGCAGCCAGGTAGTAGAAACCGGGGAGCTGTTTTTT.

This clone has just a few counts. The likely explanation is a read error, given a far larger clone one base away. The CDR3 loop reads CASSQDRVMSEAFF. The DNA of the CDR3 is TGCGCCAGCAGCCAAGACAGGGTTATGTCTGAAGCTTTCTTT. The rearrangement links TRBV4-3 to TRBJ1-1; maybe TRBD1 (5 bases). Trimming stripped 0 bases from V and 6 bases from J, with 11 bases between. CDR1 is LGHNA and CDR2 is YSLEER in the germline V gene. The CDR3 covers 14 residues.

The J gene is TRBJ1-3, the V gene TRBV7-8; 9 bases agree with TRBD1. V dropped 6 bases and J dropped 4; count of bases not matched to a gene: 10. Germline V gene data show CDR1 as SGHVS and CDR2 as FQNEAQ. The CDR3 consists of 16 residues. The CDR3 here is CASSLRGQGTGNTIYF. Here the CDR3 DNA reads TGTGCCAGCAGTTTGCGCGGACAGGGGACGGGAAACACCATATATTTT.